A selection of T cell receptor beta chains follows, all from one sample in a study of blood T cells in healthy people across ages. TCRdb reprocessed the 5' RACE reads via MiXCR and lists one record per CDR3 protein. The data hold approximately 800,000 distinct CDR3 sequences, with 62% observed a single time. The sequencing input was blood. Receptors were obtained from a man in his thirties or forties in good health. Each CDR3 is given with its conserved first and last residue. D genes are given only for firm matches. For some rows the clone size is stated as once, few or many, or as a class when expanded; others skip it.

V	D	size	J	DNA	CDR3
TRBV20-1	NA	NA	TRBJ1-1	TGCAGTGCTAGAGATCTGACGGATATCAGCGCTGAAGCTTTCTTT	CSARDLTDISAEAFF
TRBV6-2/TRBV6-3	TRBD2	few	TRBJ2-5	TGTGCCAGCAGTGGCGGGGAGGGCCCTTGGAAGACCCAGTACTTC	CASSGGEGPWKTQYF
TRBV20-1	NA	NA	TRBJ2-7	TGCAGTGCTAGATCCGGGGGCAACTACGAGCAGTACTTC	CSARSGGNYEQYF
TRBV20-1	NA	NA	TRBJ2-6	TGCAGTGCTGGGGGTGGGGACGGGGCCAACGTCCTGACTTTC	CSAGGGDGANVLTF
TRBV14	TRBD1	NA	TRBJ2-2	TGTGCCAGCAGCCTCCGACAGGGGGTCGCCGGGGAGCTGTTTTTT	CASSLRQGVAGELFF
TRBV3-1	NA	few	TRBJ2-7	TGTGCCAGCAGCCAAAGTGAGGGGGGGCCATCGTACGAGCAGTACTTC	CASSQSEGGPSYEQYF
TRBV6-2/TRBV6-3	NA	NA	TRBJ2-3	TGTGCCAGCAGTTTGGGACGGATAGATACGCAGTATTTT	CASSLGRIDTQYF
TRBV6-1	NA	NA	TRBJ2-7	TGTGCCAGCAGGTGGACACAATACGAGCAGTACTTC	CASRWTQYEQYF
TRBV7-2	NA	NA	TRBJ2-3	TGTGCCAGCAGTCGGACCAGAAGCACAGATACGCAGTATTTT	CASSRTRSTDTQYF
TRBV14	TRBD1	NA	TRBJ1-2	TGTGCCAGCAGCCAAGAGGACAGGGAGTTAAACTATGGCTACACCTTC	CASSQEDRELNYGYTF
TRBV3-1	NA	NA	TRBJ2-1	TGTGCCAGCAGCTCAACGCTCTCAAACAATGAGCAGTTCTTC	CASSSTLSNNEQFF
TRBV3-1	TRBD1	NA	TRBJ1-2	TGTGCCAGCAGCCAAGAAGCCGCGACAGGGAACTATGGCTACACCTTC	CASSQEAATGNYGYTF
TRBV20-1	NA	NA	TRBJ2-1	TGCAGGCCCTGGGGGGGCGGTAACAATGAGCAGTTCTTC	CRPWGGGNNEQFF
TRBV20-1	TRBD2	NA	TRBJ2-7	TGCAGTGCTAGAGCAGGTGGGGACTACTACGAGCAGTACTTC	CSARAGGDYYEQYF
TRBV29-1	NA	NA	TRBJ2-3	TGCAGCGCCAGGGATTTGGTGCACGATACGCAGTATTTT	CSARDLVHDTQYF
TRBV9	TRBD1	NA	TRBJ2-7	TGTGCCAGCAGCGTAGGCCGGGACAGGGGTCACGAGCAGTATTTC	CASSVGRDRGHEQYF
TRBV7-2	NA	NA	TRBJ2-1	TGTGCCAGCAGCCCGGACTCGTCGTGCAATGAGCAGTTCTTC	CASSPDSSCNEQFF
TRBV29-1	NA	NA	TRBJ2-1	TGCAGCGTACTAGCTGGCGAGCAGTTCTTC	CSVLAGEQFF
TRBV9	NA	NA	TRBJ1-2	TGTGCCAGCAGTGTAGAGGGAGGACCGATCTATGGCTACACCTTC	CASSVEGGPIYGYTF
TRBV4-3	TRBD1	NA	TRBJ1-1	TGCGCCAGCAGCCAATCCCGGGACAGGGTGGGTGAAGCTTTCTTT	CASSQSRDRVGEAFF
TRBV20-1	NA	NA	TRBJ1-2	TGCAGTGCTAGTTTGCTAGGGACTAACTATGGCTACACCTTC	CSASLLGTNYGYTF
TRBV29-1	TRBD2	NA	TRBJ2-3	TGCAGCGTTGGGGGGGGATACGCAAGCACAGATACGCAGTATTTT	CSVGGGYASTDTQYF
TRBV7-2	NA	NA	TRBJ2-5	TGTGCCAGCAGCCCCCACCAAGAGACCCAGTACTTC	CASSPHQETQYF
TRBV6-2/TRBV6-3	TRBD2	NA	TRBJ2-1	TGTGCCAGCACCTTCCTCGCTAGCGGGGGATATAATGAGCAGTTCTTC	CASTFLASGGYNEQFF
TRBV29-1	TRBD1	NA	TRBJ2-7	TGCAGCGTTGAGATCCCGACAGGGGGCGAGTACGAGCAGTACTTC	CSVEIPTGGEYEQYF
TRBV6-5	NA	NA	TRBJ1-2	TGTGCCAGCAGGACAGACAGGTTCTATGGCTACACCTTC	CASRTDRFYGYTF
TRBV6-2/TRBV6-3	TRBD1	NA	TRBJ2-7	TGTGCCAGCGGACAGACAGGGAACGAGCAGTACTTC	CASGQTGNEQYF
TRBV7-2	NA	many	TRBJ2-1	TGTGCCAGCAGTCCGACAGGCTCCTACAATGAGCAGTTCTTC	CASSPTGSYNEQFF
TRBV27	NA	NA	TRBJ2-1	TGTGCCAGCAGTTTAAATTACGGTGAGCAGTTCTTC	CASSLNYGEQFF
TRBV12-3/TRBV12-4	NA	NA	TRBJ1-5	TGTGCCAGCAGTTTTAGGGCAGGCGGGGGCAATCAGCCCCAGCATTTT	CASSFRAGGGNQPQHF
TRBV7-9	NA	NA	TRBJ1-2	TGTGCCAGCAGCACCGACCGGGCCGTAGCTAACTATGGCTACACCTTC	CASSTDRAVANYGYTF
TRBV6-5	NA	NA	TRBJ1-6	TGTGCCAGCACCCCGACCAGGACTGCCTATAATTCACCCCTCCACTTT	CASTPTRTAYNSPLHF
TRBV10-3	NA	few	TRBJ2-7	TGTGCCATGGGTCAAGGTGGAGGGTTCTACGAGCAGTACTTC	CAMGQGGGFYEQYF
TRBV27	NA	NA	TRBJ2-1	TGTGCCAGCAGTTTCGAGGTAGACAGACCAAATAATGAGCAGTTCTTC	CASSFEVDRPNNEQFF
TRBV10-3	TRBD2	NA	TRBJ2-1	TGTGCCATCCTAGCGGGGGCCCTCAACTCCTACAATGAGCAGTTCTTC	CAILAGALNSYNEQFF
TRBV29-1	TRBD1	NA	TRBJ2-5	TGCAGCGTTGAAGGGACAGGGGAACCAGAGACCCAGTACTTC	CSVEGTGEPETQYF
TRBV12-3/TRBV12-4	NA	few	TRBJ2-7	TGTGCCAGCAGTTTAGTCCGCTCCCCCCTCGAGCAGTACTTC	CASSLVRSPLEQYF
TRBV9	TRBD1	NA	TRBJ1-2	TGTGCCAGCAGCGTAGACTCCGGGACAGGGGCTGCCTCATCATGTGGCTACACCTTC	CASSVDSGTGAASSCGYTF
TRBV28	NA	NA	TRBJ1-2	TGTGCCAGCAGTTTATGGGACAGCCCCACCTTC	CASSLWDSPTF
TRBV4-3	TRBD1	NA	TRBJ2-1	TGCGCCAGCAGCCAAGGGACAGGGTTTCCCTACAATGAGCAGTTCTTC	CASSQGTGFPYNEQFF
TRBV28	TRBD1	few	TRBJ2-7	TGTGCCAGCAGGGAGACAGGGGGCGGGTACGAGCAGTACTTC	CASRETGGGYEQYF
TRBV5-1	TRBD1	NA	TRBJ1-2	TGCGCCAGCAGCGTGGGACAGCGAAGTGGCTACACCTTC	CASSVGQRSGYTF
TRBV12-3/TRBV12-4	NA	few	TRBJ1-1	TGTGCCAGCAAAAACGGGTATGAAGCTTTCTTT	CASKNGYEAFF
TRBV3-1	TRBD2	NA	TRBJ2-5	TGTGCCAGCAGCCAAGTACCACCGGGACTAGCGGGAGAGACCCAGTACTTC	CASSQVPPGLAGETQYF
TRBV5-1	NA	few	TRBJ1-5	TGCGCCAGCAGCTTGGACAGCCATCAGCCCCAGCATTTT	CASSLDSHQPQHF
TRBV11-1	TRBD2	NA	TRBJ2-7	TGTGCCAGCAGCTACGGCGGGGGGGACTACGAGCAGTACTTC	CASSYGGGDYEQYF
TRBV14	NA	NA	TRBJ2-5	TGTGCCAGCGGGGTCGGGGGGCGCCAAGAGACCCAGTACTTC	CASGVGGRQETQYF
TRBV6-5	NA	few	TRBJ1-2	TGTGCCAGCAGTTACGGAGGGGAGGGCTATGGCTACACCTTC	CASSYGGEGYGYTF
TRBV4-2	NA	NA	TRBJ1-2	TGTGCCAGCAGCCAAGATGAGTCGGGATCCCACACCTTC	CASSQDESGSHTF
TRBV29-1	NA	NA	TRBJ2-1	TGCAGCGTTGGGACAGTCTATGAGCAGTTCTTC	CSVGTVYEQFF
TRBV9	NA	NA	TRBJ2-7	TGTGCCAGCAGCGTAGTGCCGGATGCCCTCTACGAGCAGTACTTC	CASSVVPDALYEQYF
TRBV4-3	TRBD2	NA	TRBJ2-7	TGCGCCAGCAGCCAAGATCGACTAGCGGGGGGGTTTTACGAGCAGTACTTC	CASSQDRLAGGFYEQYF
TRBV5-1	NA	NA	TRBJ2-3	TGCGCCAGCACCCGCGAGGCGTCCAGCACAGATACGCAGTATTTT	CASTREASSTDTQYF
TRBV20-1	NA	few	TRBJ2-3	TGCAGTGCTAAGGCTCCAGATACGCAGTATTTT	CSAKAPDTQYF